The clone carrying this T cell receptor beta chain was counted at least ten times. TCRdb re-derived calls from the 5' RACE reads in MiXCR, one entry per CDR3 protein. The sample contains about 120,000 distinct CDR3 sequences, 10% to 15% of which appear only once. This sample is part of a study of spatial heterogeneity in lung cancer. Time point in this sample: blood at routine non-recurrence follow-up after resection. Whole RNA from tumor, nontumor lung or frozen PBMC was sequenced unsorted. Germline assignment: CDR1 SEHNR and CDR2 FQNEAQ (reference sequence). The CDR3 has 13 amino acids. Trimming shortened V by 5 bases and J by 2 bases, and 9 bases separated the two germline ends.

The chain combines TRBV7-9 with TRBJ1-1, with a possible D match to TRBD1 (5 bases). The sequence derives from a male donor with early-stage non-small cell lung cancer. Sequencing was performed on PBMCs, taken at follow-up. The CDR3 reads CASSLDTNTEAFF. In DNA, the CDR3 is TGTGCCAGCAGCCTGGACACTAACACTGAAGCTTTCTTT.